The 2 T cell receptor beta chains given below trace back to one sample, sequenced in a study of radiation and T cells in renal cell carcinoma. Time point specified: blood 2 weeks post-SBRT. Noted treatment: 15 Gy SBRT to primary tumor, nephrectomy 4 weeks later. The assay was immunoSEQ multiplex PCR, and TCRdb's table has in-frame clones only and misses some. Among tens of thousands of clones listed, around 78% were seen once. The sample consisted of blood, taken from a patient whose treatment included radiotherapy and nephrectomy. Receptors were obtained from a man in his 60s with renal cell carcinoma.

The J gene is TRBJ1-1, the V gene TRBV27; D is perhaps TRBD1 (5 bases). The germline V gene has CDR1 MNHEY and CDR2 SMNVEV (reference sequence). The V end was cut by 5 bases, the J end by 1 base, with 14 bases between. The CDR3 contains 15 residues. In DNA, the CDR3 is TGTGCCAGCAGTCCCCTGGGACGGACGAACACTGAAGCTTTCTTT. Translation: CASSPLGRTNTEAFF.

The chain combines TRBV10-3 with TRBJ2-7; 8 bases match TRBD1. Germline V gives CDR1 ENHRY, CDR2 SYGVKD. The CDR3 contains 12 residues. With V trimmed by 6 bases and J by 3 bases, 1 base remained unmatched. In DNA form, the CDR3 reads TGTGCCATCAGGACAGGGGACTACGAGCAGTACTTC. It is translated as CAIRTGDYEQYF.